This entry concerns a single T cell receptor (beta chain). The antigen is undetermined. TCR beta rearrangements were amplified from peripheral blood genomic DNA. The sample belongs to a study of T cell repertoires in aging, cancer and after chemotherapy. About the study: Some 8.1 million TCR reads were in the whole dataset.

Germline V lookup: CDR1 KGHSH, CDR2 LQKENI. This CDR3 region has 16 residues. V was clipped by 3 bases and J by 2 bases, with 14 bases between them. TRB rearrangements spanning V, D and J were amplified using mixed TRB-A/B primers. TCRdb ran MiXCR on the multiplex PCR reads and lists one entry per CDR3 protein. The sample records thousands of distinct CDR3 sequences, around 30% being singletons. Study conclusions and caveats: Across the chemotherapy interval, each cancer cohort showed higher median generation probability, suggesting thymic rebound. Compared with age-matched healthy donors, untreated hematological or solid cancer patients showed higher blood TCR clonality.

The source of this sequence is a human donor with a blood cancer. This chain connects TRBV18 to TRBJ1-5; no definite D call. The sample consisted of blood. CDR3 in amino acids: CASSPGSRMGNQPQHF. CDR3 in DNA: TGTGCCAGCTCACCGGGATCAAGAATGGGCAATCAGCCCCAGCATTTT.